This entry describes one T cell receptor beta chain. The antigen it recognizes is unknown. No qualities accompany the bases; no much larger clone lies one base away. This specimen comes from a study of cytomegalovirus exposure and HLA in healthy donors (TCRdb year 2017). Regarding the study in general: An earlier analysis of several hundred of the donors reported 250 to 300 Gb of sequence data and 117 million unique TCR beta sequences from approximately 180 million T cells. An early release covering roughly 600 HLA-typed donors comprised about 290 gigabases of sequencing data and tens of millions of unique TCR sequences. Of the roughly 390 genotyped donors, roughly 85% fell in the genetic ancestry cluster associated with self-reported Caucasian donors. The study aimed to test whether cataloging public T cell receptors could reveal signatures of past pathogen exposure. The T cell repertoires of several hundred subjects were profiled by immunosequencing and related to cytomegalovirus serostatus. A separate validation cohort of roughly 110 different subjects was used in addition to the roughly 720-subject first cohort. To predict cytomegalovirus infection status, the study brought together high-throughput TCR immunosequencing, statistical association of individual TCRs with disease status, and machine learning. A later analysis re-examined previously published TCR beta repertoires from just over 650 donors and added high-resolution HLA genotyping to investigate patterns of TCR occurrence. In the later analysis, no new phenotypic data were used to find candidate immune exposures; instead, reliance was placed on TCR beta sequences and their occurrence across donors. An earlier analysis of 587 of the donors used high-throughput TCR beta sequencing to judge whether each TCR beta V gene segment behaved as functional or pseudogenic. Donor age, sex, ethnicity and CMV serostatus were collected together with the repertoire data. Genome-wide SNP genotypes for about three fifths of the roughly 670 donors were used in a later genetic analysis, which treated that subset as a discovery cohort. All discovery cohort repertoires had been generated using a single sequencing platform. HLA typing covered class I and class II loci at four-digit resolution. The number of typed donors differed by locus: 629-630 for A, B, C, DRB1 and DQB1; approximately 530 for DQA1; approximately 600 for DPA1; and roughly 450 for DPB1. Four or five DR-DQ haplotypes were treated as single units for association and clustering because of strong linkage in the cohort. Across around 400 genotyped donors of the cohort, an average of roughly 200,000 unique TCR beta nucleotide sequences per donor were sequenced, and approximately 17% of those sequences were non-productive. General study outcomes and caveats: The sequencing pipeline was judged likely to have produced a cluster of highly shared sequence variants as a technical artifact. Most TCR sequences were observed very rarely across donors, whereas some public TCRs were present in many individuals. Because counts were too low, about 15 rarely observed V segments, including chromosome 9 orphons, were left out of the earlier analysis of 587 of the donors. CMV serostatus was the only immune exposure information available for the cohort. A later analysis associated around 16,000 TCR beta sequences with specific HLA alleles at a false discovery rate of 0.05. An earlier analysis of approximately 540 of the donors showed that most TCR beta V segments appeared in productive rearrangements either about 87% or about 30% of the time, which broadly matched IMGT annotations. Because the 87-base-pair reads could not distinguish some IMGT-functional V segments, including TRBV6-2 and TRBV6-3, those segments were excluded. According to a later analysis, most CMV-associated TCR beta chains appeared to be HLA-restricted, and the HLA associations seemed to be driven largely by CMV exposure. The cohort was sequenced for TCR beta chains only, and without alpha or paired-chain data the features that could be detected were limited. Because HLA typing was missing for some donors at each locus, association tests included only the typed subset. Linkage disequilibrium might explain the correlated functional status among segregating V segments, but an unknown experimental factor could not be ruled out. In a later genetic analysis, a missense DCLRE1C variant was associated with V-gene and J-gene trimming of TCR beta chains, and the association was replicated in an independent cohort. In a later genetic analysis, fewer N-insertions in productive TCRs were reported among donors in an Asian-associated ancestry cluster than the roughly 700-donor mean. Roughly uniform sequencing depth across donors was assumed in presence/absence analyses, although this assumption may not hold. The study listed over 150 TCR beta chains as associated with cytomegalovirus. The classifier was reported to diagnose cytomegalovirus status with high specificity and sensitivity in both the original cohort and the validation cohort. When HLA alleles, especially DR and DQ, strongly co-occurred, TCR associations were difficult to assign to individual alleles. A further reported finding was that TCR beta sequences accurately predicted the HLA-A and HLA-B alleles for most subjects in the first cohort. A later analysis found that TCR association rates varied across HLA loci, with DRB1 alleles showing the most associated TCRs and HLA-C alleles the fewest. The authors suggested that the approach could potentially be generalized to other disease states and immunological phenotypes. In a later analysis, HLA-associated TCR beta chains were found to be more clonally expanded and to have lower generation probabilities than equally common non-associated chains. In vitro tests confirmed that a few of the cytomegalovirus-associated TCR beta chains recognize cytomegalovirus antigens. According to a later analysis, parvovirus B19, influenza, CMV and Epstein-Barr virus appeared linked to several top co-occurrence clusters.

Looking up the germline V gene yields CDR1 MDHEN and CDR2 SYDVKM. V and J are truncated by 1 base and 1 base respectively, leaving an intervening sequence of 8 bases. The CDR3 spans 15 residues, from the cysteine through the phenylalanine. The CDR3 DNA has 45 bases and is translated from base 1. Preparation of the library involved the immunoSEQ multiplex PCR assay. For the multiplex PCR, a mixture combining 60 forward primers for TCR Vbeta segments and 13 reverse primers for TCR Jbeta segments was used. Amplification of the CDR3 region of rearranged TCR beta genes was performed with a multiplex PCR assay on genomic DNA. On the Illumina HiSeq System, the amplified TCR beta libraries were sequenced as 87-base-pair reads. As for the authors' bioinformatics: A later analysis counted about 80 million unique TCR beta chains across the 670 or so repertoires, and some 12 million of these chains were shared by at least two donors. To remove PCR and sequencing errors, raw reads were error-corrected and collapsed into unique sequences using a nearest-neighbor algorithm that merged closely related sequences. CDR3 sequences were aligned to IMGT reference sequences to assign V, D and J gene segments. Each retained sequence needed at least a six-nucleotide match to both a V gene segment and a J gene segment. A rearrangement was called productive if the CDR3 had no stop codons and remained in frame with V and J, and every other rearrangement was called non-productive. Following IMGT convention, CDR3 was defined as the stretch from the second conserved V-encoded cysteine up to the conserved J-encoded phenylalanine. In an earlier analysis of around 570 of the donors, sequences lacking an unambiguous match to a single V gene segment were excluded. An earlier analysis of fewer than 650 of the donors classified V segments as functional when productive rearrangements were above 56.7% and as segregating when the standard deviation between donors was above 5%. A statistical classification framework was developed to diagnose cytomegalovirus status using the catalog of TCR beta chain sequences. In a later analysis, V and J genes were assigned by comparing TCR nucleotide sequences against IMGT/GENE-DB human TR gene sequences. The TCRdist pipeline was used in a later analysis to assign CDR3 sequences and most-parsimonious VDJ recombination scenarios. In a later analysis, each TCR beta chain was defined by its CDR3 amino acid sequence together with its V-gene family, and reads lacking a unique V-gene family were excluded. In a later analysis, 450 to 600 highly shared, low-generation-probability nucleotide sequences were removed to address suspected cross-contamination and a sequencing artifact. In a later analysis, a clonal expansion index for each public chain was calculated from normalized within-repertoire ranks of inferred template counts. A later analysis computed generation probabilities with a VDJ recombination model fitted to out-of-frame rearrangements, and checked the results against IGoR. In a later analysis, hypergeometric tests were used to score TCR-TCR, TCR-HLA and TCR-CMV co-occurrence, with a repertoire-size bias correction applied to TCR pairs. To estimate false discovery rates, a later analysis permuted the HLA or CMV assignments 20 times. A later analysis grouped co-occurring TCRs with DBSCAN, adding TCRdist sequence similarity when clustering within HLA-allele-positive subsets. Co-occurrence clustering excluded repertoires with fewer than 30,000 or more than 120,000 public chains, plus five with anomalous nucleotide sharing. TCRdb stores this immuneACCESS table with in-frame sequences only. Part of the clones is absent; in the studies checked, under half of the shortfall reflects unresolved V genes, and no reason is known for the rest. D and trimming were read from the DNA, whereas the V and J calls and clone size are those reported in that table. The sample table shows more than 95,000 clones, and 80% to 85% are seen once. The ten biggest clones cover 6.9% of the sample.

The cohort was made up of 500 to 850 healthy bone marrow donors. At the time of sampling, every cohort member was nominally healthy, though immune exposures that went unrecorded were likely present. The donor was CMV seropositive and was included in the group of about 290 seropositive cohort members. Each donor provided a peripheral blood sample, and peripheral blood mononuclear cells were used for TCR beta sequencing. The Qiagen DNeasy Blood Extraction Kit was used to extract genomic DNA from the blood cell samples. Material for sequencing was PBMCs. The TCR originated in a man in his thirties or forties in good health and CMV-seropositive. Here the chain combines TRBV28 and TRBJ1-3; the best D guess is TRBD1, with 5 bases matching. CDR3 sequence: CASSLYGTSGNTIYF. The DNA sequence is given as TGTGCCAGCAGTTTATATGGGACTTCTGGAAACACCATATATTTT.